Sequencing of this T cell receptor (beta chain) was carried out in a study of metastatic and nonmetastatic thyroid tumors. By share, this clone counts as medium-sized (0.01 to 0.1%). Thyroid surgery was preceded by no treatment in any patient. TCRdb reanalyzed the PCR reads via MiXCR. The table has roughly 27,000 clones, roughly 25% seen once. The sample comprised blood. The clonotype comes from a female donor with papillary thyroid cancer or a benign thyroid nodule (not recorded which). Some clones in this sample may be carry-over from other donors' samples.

The CDR3 nucleotides are TGTGCCAGCAGTGGACAGGGTAACAGCGATGAGCAGTTCTTC. It codes for CASSGQGNSDEQFF. The chain joins TRBV6-2 or TRBV6-3 to TRBJ2-1; 8 bases are shared with TRBD1. The CDR3 has 14 amino acids. The germline V gene encodes CDR1 MNHEY and CDR2 SVGEGT. V gave up 5 bases and J gave up 8 bases; unmatched junction bases: 8.